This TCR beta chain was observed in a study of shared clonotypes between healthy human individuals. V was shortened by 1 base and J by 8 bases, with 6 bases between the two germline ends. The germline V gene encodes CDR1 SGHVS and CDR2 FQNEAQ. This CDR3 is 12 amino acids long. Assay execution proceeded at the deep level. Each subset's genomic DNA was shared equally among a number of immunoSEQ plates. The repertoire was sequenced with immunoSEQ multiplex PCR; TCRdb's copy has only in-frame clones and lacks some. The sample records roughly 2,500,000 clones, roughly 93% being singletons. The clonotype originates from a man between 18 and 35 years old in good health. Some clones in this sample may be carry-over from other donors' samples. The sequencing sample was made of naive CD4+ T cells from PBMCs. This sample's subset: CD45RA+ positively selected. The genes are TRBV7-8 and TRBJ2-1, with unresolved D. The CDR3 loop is CASSLVRDEQFF. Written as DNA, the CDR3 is TGTGCCAGCAGCTTAGTTCGCGATGAGCAGTTCTTC.